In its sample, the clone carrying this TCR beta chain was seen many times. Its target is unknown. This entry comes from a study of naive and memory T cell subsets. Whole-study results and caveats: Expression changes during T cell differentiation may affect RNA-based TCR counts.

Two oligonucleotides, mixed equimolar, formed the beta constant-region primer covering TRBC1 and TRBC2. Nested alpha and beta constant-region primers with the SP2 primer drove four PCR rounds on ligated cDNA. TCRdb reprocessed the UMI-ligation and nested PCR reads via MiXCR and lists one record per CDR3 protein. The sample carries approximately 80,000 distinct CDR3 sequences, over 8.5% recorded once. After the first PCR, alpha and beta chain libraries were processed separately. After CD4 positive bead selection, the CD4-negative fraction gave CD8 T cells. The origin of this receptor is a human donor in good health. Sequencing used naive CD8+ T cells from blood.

In nucleotides, the CDR3 is TGTGCCAGCAGCGACGGGACTAGCGGGAGTGGTGAGCAGTTCTTC. Translation gives CASSDGTSGSGEQFF. This chain joins TRBV27 and TRBJ2-1; TRBD2 matches at 14 bases. The CDR3 loop spans 15 amino acids. CDR1 is MNHEY and CDR2 is SMNVEV in the germline V gene (reference sequence). Trimming cost V 6 bases and J 9 bases; bases outside gene matches: 7.